The clone carrying this T cell receptor (beta chain) was seen only a few times. Its antigen is not known. The data originate from a study of blood T cells in healthy people across ages. Overall study findings and caveats: Since the PBMCs were unsorted, naive and antigen-experienced cells could not be conclusively compared. Greater diversity and more naive CD4+ cells were seen in long-lived donors than in aged donors.

From germline, CDR1 is DFQATT and CDR2 SNEGSKA (reference sequence). The CDR3 has 14 residues. The V gene lost 0 bases and the J gene lost 4 bases, with 12 bases spanning the gap. Sample-barcoded 5' priming and a J-beta primer mix drove a second PCR of about 6 to 12 cycles. MiXCR, applied by TCRdb to the 5' RACE reads, yields one record per CDR3 protein. The sample shows under 800,000 distinct CDR3 sequences, under 25% of them seen only once. The receptor's source is a man in his sixties or seventies in good health. The chain couples TRBV20-1 to TRBJ2-5; D unresolved. Sequenced input: blood. The chain's CDR3 is CSARDPAAGETQYF. The CDR3 nucleotides read TGCAGTGCTAGAGATCCGGCTGCCGGAGAGACCCAGTACTTC.